A single sample gave rise to the 29 T cell receptor beta chains below, sequenced in a study of blood T cell repertoires in COVID-19. Repertoires were generated with immunoSEQ multiplex PCR, while TCRdb's copy carries only in-frame clones and drops some. The sample gives some 22,000 clones, over 75% of which show up once; about 20% is in the top ten. Sequencing used peripheral blood. All receptors derive from a man in his 70s in a cohort sampled during active COVID-19.

In its sample, this clone was seen a few times. The chain uses TRBV10-3 and TRBJ1-2, with 8 bases lining up with TRBD1. CDR1 ENHRY and CDR2 SYGVKD come from the germline V gene. The CDR3 runs to 13 residues. The V and J ends lost 4 bases and 2 bases, in that order; junction bases with no gene match: 0. CDR3 DNA sequence: TGTGCCATCAGTGGGGACAGGAACTATGGCTACACCTTC. Amino acid sequence: CAISGDRNYGYTF.

The chain combines TRBV3-1 (or the pseudogene TRBV3-2) with TRBJ1-1; D remains unclear. This CDR3 region has 13 residues. CDR1 and CDR2 from the germline V gene are LGHDT and YNNKEL (reference sequence). Trimming stripped 1 base from V and 6 bases from J, with 9 bases between. CDR3 DNA: TGTGCCAGCAGCCAAGGGTCTTCGGCTGAAGCTTTCTTT. Amino acids: CASSQGSSAEAFF.

The chain joins TRBV7-6 to TRBJ2-7, with 7 bases identical to TRBD1. Germline lookup yields CDR1 SGHVS and CDR2 FNYEAQ. V gave up 2 bases and J gave up 4 bases; unmatched junction bases: 2. The CDR3 runs to 13 residues. The CDR3 nucleotides read TGTGCCAGCAGCTTAAACAGGGGATACGAGCAGTACTTC. Amino acids: CASSLNRGYEQYF.

The chain has TRBV4-3 and TRBJ2-1; TRBD2 aligns across 15 bases. The CDR3 totals 20 residues. Per germline, CDR1 LGHNA and CDR2 YSLEER. J was trimmed by 2 bases and V by 3 bases; bases with no gene match: 11. CDR3 loop: CASSHARGLAGGSPYNEQFF. The CDR3 DNA is TGCGCCAGCAGCCACGCGAGAGGACTAGCGGGAGGGTCCCCCTACAATGAGCAGTTCTTC.

The genes are TRBV27 and TRBJ2-7; tentative D call: TRBD2 (6 bases). Germline V gene lookup returns CDR1 MNHEY and CDR2 SMNVEV (reference sequence). V was pared by 6 bases and J by 0 bases, with 15 bases between. CDR3 length equals 15 residues. The CDR3 spells CASSLMGRSSYEQYF. Here the CDR3 DNA reads TGTGCCAGCAGCCTGATGGGGAGGAGCTCCTACGAGCAGTACTTC.

The CDR3 DNA is TGTGCCAGCAGCCCGACAGGGGGAAGGTGGACTGAAGCTTTCTTT. This gives the protein CASSPTGGRWTEAFF. V gene TRBV5-8 combines with J gene TRBJ1-1; TRBD1 matches 9 bases. CDR1 SGHTS and CDR2 YDEGEE come from the germline V gene. The CDR3 consists of 15 residues. J gave up 5 bases and V 4 bases, and 9 bases lay outside the gene matches. The whole variable domain, filled in from reference TRBV5-8 and TRBJ1-1, reads EAGVTQSPTHLIKTRGQQATLRCSPISGHTSVYWYQQALGLGLQFLLWYDEGEERNRGNFPPRFSGRQFPNYSSELNVNALELEDSALYLCASSPTGGRWTEAFFGQGTRLTVV.

The CDR3 region is CASLTTSGSVYEQYF. Here the CDR3 DNA reads TGTGCCAGCCTTACGACTAGCGGGAGCGTTTACGAGCAGTACTTC. The chain is built from TRBV28 and TRBJ2-7, with 12 nucleotides matching TRBD2. Germline loops: CDR1 MDHEN, CDR2 SYDVKM. The junction had 9 bases not matched to a gene; V was cut back by 8 bases and J by 4 bases. The CDR3 has 15 residues.

CDR3 DNA sequence: TGTGCCTGGAGTCGGATCCTAGCGGGAGTGTCCGGGGAGCTGTTTTTT. Translation gives CAWSRILAGVSGELFF. The chain recombines TRBV30 with TRBJ2-2, with 10 bases fitting TRBD2. Trimming at V came to 2 bases and at J to 6 bases, leaving 9 bases not matched to a gene. CDR3 length: 16 residues. CDR1 and CDR2 from the germline V gene are GTSNPN and SVGIG (reference sequence). The full variable domain, rest sourced from reference TRBV30 and TRBJ2-2, is SQTIHQWPATLVQPVGSPLSLECTVEGTSNPNLYWYRQAAGRGLQLLFYSVGIGQISSEVPQNLSASRPQDRQFILSSKKLLLSDSGFYLCAWSRILAGVSGELFFGEGSRLTVL.

This clone was seen just once. The gene calls are TRBV5-4 and TRBJ2-3; 8 bases map to TRBD2. The CDR3 length is 15 residues. J gave up 4 bases and V 6 bases, and 10 bases lay outside the gene matches. Per the germline V gene, CDR1 is SGHNT and CDR2 is YYREEE (reference sequence). The CDR3, as DNA: TGTGCCAGCACCCCCGGGGGGGGGCGGGCAGATACGCAGTATTTT. Translation gives CASTPGGGRADTQYF.

The J gene is TRBJ2-1, the V gene TRBV20-1; D is undetermined. This CDR3 has 11 amino acids. The germline V and J ends were trimmed by 3 bases and 3 bases, with 3 bases remaining between them. Germline CDR1 reads DFQATT; CDR2 reads SNEGSKA (reference sequence). Here the CDR3 reads CSASRYNEQFF. As DNA, the CDR3 is TGCAGTGCTAGTCGCTACAATGAGCAGTTCTTC.

The chain recombines TRBV29-1 with TRBJ2-7; possibly TRBD1 for D (5 bases). Germline assignment: CDR1 SQVTM and CDR2 ANQGSEA. The V gene lost 4 bases and the J gene lost 5 bases, with 12 bases spanning the gap. The CDR3 runs to 12 residues. In DNA, the CDR3 is TGCAGCGTTGGACAGTTTGTCCACGAGCAGTACTTC. It translates to CSVGQFVHEQYF.

Only one count was recorded for this clone. This chain links TRBV18 with TRBJ2-7; 7 bases align to TRBD1. The J segment lost 6 bases and the V segment lost 0 bases, leaving 20 bases of the junction unmatched. Per the germline V gene, CDR1 is KGHSH and CDR2 is LQKENI. CDR3 length: 19 residues. The CDR3 coding sequence is TGTGCCAGCTCACCACCCCTACAGGGGCCCAGGATGGGCGGGCTCGAGCAGTACTTC. Its translation: CASSPPLQGPRMGGLEQYF.

The chain employs TRBV15 and TRBJ2-1; TRBD2 aligns across 16 bases. Trimming at V came to 0 bases and at J to 7 bases, leaving 6 bases not matched to a gene. The CDR3 is 18 amino acids. Germline-derived CDR1 and CDR2 are LNHNV and YYDKDF (reference sequence). CDR3 DNA sequence: TGTGCCACCAGCAGAGAGGGGACTAGCGGGAGGGCCTTTAATGAGCAGTTCTTC. Translated, it gives CATSREGTSGRAFNEQFF.

This rearrangement joins TRBV28 to TRBJ2-1; 13 bases line up with TRBD2. Trimming took 6 bases from V and 4 from J; bases not matched to a gene: 9. Germline CDR1 and CDR2: MDHEN and SYDVKM. This CDR3 spans 17 amino acids. CDR3 sequence: CASRAGLAGSGYNEQFF. The CDR3 DNA reads as TGTGCCAGCAGGGCGGGACTAGCGGGATCCGGTTACAATGAGCAGTTCTTC.

The chain carries TRBV2 and TRBJ2-7, with 8 bases lining up with TRBD1. Per germline, CDR1 SNHLY and CDR2 FYNNEI. The J segment lost 1 base and the V segment lost 2 bases, leaving 7 bases of the junction unmatched. CDR3 length: 16 amino acids. In DNA, the CDR3 is TGTGCCAGCAGTGAATTCGACAGGGGAGCATCCTACGAGCAGTACTTC. Translation gives CASSEFDRGASYEQYF.

J is TRBJ2-2 and V is TRBV28; D is undetermined. The CDR3 has 12 amino acids. The V gene lost 9 bases and the J gene lost 1 base, with 6 bases spanning the gap. In germline, CDR1 is MDHEN, CDR2 SYDVKM. CDR3 loop: CASKLNTGELFF. The CDR3 DNA follows: TGTGCCAGTAAATTGAACACCGGGGAGCTGTTTTTT.

This chain connects TRBV5-5 to TRBJ2-7, with 8 bases aligning to TRBD1. The junction had 5 bases not matched to a gene; V was cut back by 4 bases and J by 2 bases. The length of the CDR3 is 14 residues. Germline V gene data show CDR1 as SGHKS and CDR2 as YYEKEE (reference sequence). This CDR3 reads CASSKDRAAYEQYF. The CDR3 DNA is TGTGCCAGCAGCAAGGACAGGGCCGCCTACGAGCAGTACTTC.

This clone was seen only a few times. The rearrangement joins TRBV18 to TRBJ1-5; maybe TRBD1 (5 bases). The CDR3 is 15 amino acids. V shed 4 bases and J shed 7 bases, with 17 bases lying between them. Germline-derived CDR1 and CDR2 are KGHSH and LQKENI. The CDR3 DNA sequence: TGTGCCAGCTCACTCGGGGGAGGAGCTCGGCAGCCCCAGCATTTT. Amino acids: CASSLGGGARQPQHF.

V and J are TRBV5-4 and TRBJ1-2, with 7 bases fitting TRBD1. Germline V gives CDR1 SGHNT, CDR2 YYREEE (reference sequence). CDR3 size: 15 residues. The V segment lost 7 bases and the J segment 2 bases; nucleotides outside the gene matches: 11. CDR3 sequence reads: CASGLRDRSNYGYTF. In nucleotides, the CDR3 is TGTGCCAGCGGCCTCCGGGACAGATCCAACTATGGCTACACCTTC.

The chain links TRBV5-6 to TRBJ2-7; 7 bases line up with TRBD1. This CDR3 comprises 14 residues. V was clipped by 4 bases and J by 2 bases; unmatched bases: 6. CDR1 and CDR2 (germline): SGHDT, YYEEEE. CDR3 loop: CASSTRDRAYEQYF. The CDR3 DNA sequence: TGTGCCAGCAGCACTAGGGACAGAGCCTACGAGCAGTACTTC.

CDR3 region: CASSLSQGEETQYF. DNA of the CDR3: TGTGCCAGCAGCTTATCACAGGGCGAAGAGACCCAGTACTTC. The rearrangement links TRBV11-2 to TRBJ2-5, with a weak D call TRBD1 (6 bases). V lost 2 bases and J 3 bases, leaving 10 bases between the germline ends. The CDR3 covers 14 residues. In germline, CDR1 is SGHAT, CDR2 FQNNGV.

The chain links TRBV9 to TRBJ2-3; TRBD1 agrees at 10 bases. This CDR3 has 15 amino acids. Per germline, CDR1 SGDLS and CDR2 YYNGEE. V lost 3 bases and J lost 4; bases outside the gene matches: 5. As DNA, the CDR3 is TGTGCCAGCAGCGCACTGACAGGGGGCGCAGATACGCAGTATTTT. It yields the protein CASSALTGGADTQYF.

CDR3: CASSLILAGVTGELFF. The CDR3 DNA reads TGCGCCAGCAGCTTAATACTAGCGGGAGTCACCGGGGAGCTGTTTTTT. This chain links TRBV5-1 with TRBJ2-2, with 11 bases matching TRBD2. Germline CDR1 reads SGHRS; CDR2 reads YFSETQ. Trimming at V came to 2 bases and at J to 4 bases, leaving 4 bases not matched to a gene. The CDR3 totals 16 residues.

The chain joins TRBV14 to TRBJ1-1; a weak D match, TRBD1 (5 bases). Germline lookup yields CDR1 SGHDN and CDR2 FVKESK. V was shortened by 4 bases and J by 0 bases, with 12 bases between the two germline ends. CDR3 length: 15 amino acids. The CDR3 DNA follows: TGTGCCAGCAGCCCTAGACAGAACTTGAACACTGAAGCTTTCTTT. The encoded protein is CASSPRQNLNTEAFF.

V usage is TRBV18 and J usage is TRBJ2-6; perhaps TRBD2 as D (5 bases). Germline CDR1 reads KGHSH; CDR2 reads LQKENI. V lost 3 bases and J 0 bases, leaving 12 bases between the germline ends. This CDR3 contains 17 residues. The DNA of the CDR3 is TGTGCCAGCTCACCGATCGGACTGCCCTCTGGGGCCAACGTCCTGACTTTC. This translates into CASSPIGLPSGANVLTF.

In its sample, this clone was seen once. The rearrangement uses TRBV5-8 and TRBJ2-5, with D maybe TRBD1 (5 bases). Trimming shortened V by 0 bases and J by 0 bases, and 12 bases separated the two germline ends. CDR1 is SGHTS, CDR2 YDEGEE, per germline. The CDR3 sequence is 16 residues long. CDR3 sequence (DNA): TGTGCCAGCAGCTTGGGACAGACACCGCACCAAGAGACCCAGTACTTC. The encoded protein is CASSLGQTPHQETQYF.

This clone was observed a few times. The V and J genes are TRBV5-1 and TRBJ2-7; TRBD1 agrees at 7 bases. The CDR3 sequence is 14 residues long. J was trimmed by 6 bases and V by 0 bases; bases with no gene match: 6. Germline V CDR1 and CDR2: SGHRS, YFSETQ. The CDR3 DNA follows: TGCGCCAGCAGCTTGGACAGGGGAATCGGCGAGCAGTACTTC. Translating gives CASSLDRGIGEQYF.

The chain uses TRBV3-1 (or the pseudogene TRBV3-2) and TRBJ1-1; 10 bases match TRBD1. V was clipped by 1 base and J by 5 bases; unmatched bases: 10. This CDR3 region has 17 residues. Germline V gene data show CDR1 as LGHDT and CDR2 as YNNKEL (reference sequence). The CDR3 spells CASSQGDRGRPMTEAFF. In DNA, the CDR3 is TGTGCCAGCAGCCAAGGAGACAGGGGGCGCCCCATGACTGAAGCTTTCTTT.

The genes are TRBV5-8 and TRBJ2-5; D may be TRBD2 (5 bases). CDR1 SGHTS and CDR2 YDEGEE come from the germline V gene. V gave up 1 base and J gave up 5 bases, with 15 bases separating them. The CDR3 consists of 15 residues. CDR3 nucleotides: TGTGCCAGCAGCTTGCCCCGCGGGCGGGTGGAGACCCAGTACTTC. The encoded protein is CASSLPRGRVETQYF.